This T cell receptor beta chain was sequenced in a study of cytomegalovirus exposure and HLA in healthy donors. About this clone itself: Its antigen is not known.

In the PCR, 60 Vbeta and 13 Jbeta primers were used. Libraries were prepared by immunoSEQ multiplex PCR; TCRdb keeps only in-frame clonotypes and omits some of them. The sample includes under 250,000 clones, approximately 79% of them seen just once. Germline CDR1 and CDR2: SGHKS and YYEKEE (reference sequence). Trimming removed 2 bases at V and 0 bases at J, with 11 bases between. This CDR3 has 15 residues. Study observations and caveats: A later analysis revealed that TCR association rates differed between HLA loci, peaking at DRB1 and bottoming out at HLA-C.

Sequenced input: PBMCs. This clonotype was obtained from a man aged 45-60 years in good health and CMV-seronegative. The chain uses TRBV5-5 and TRBJ2-5; D might be TRBD1 (5 bases). Here the CDR3 DNA reads TGTGCCAGCAGCTTCTTAACAGGTTACCAAGAGACCCAGTACTTC. This codes for CASSFLTGYQETQYF.